This entry is about one T cell receptor beta chain. Antigen: not known. Both 60 Vbeta primers and 13 Jbeta primers went into the PCR. How the authors handled the data: Roughly 81 million unique TCR beta chains, roughly 10 million shared, were counted in a later analysis. The assay was immunoSEQ multiplex PCR, and TCRdb's table has in-frame clones only and misses some. V, J and clone size reflect that table, while D and trimming were determined from the DNA. This repertoire shows more than 20,000 clones, approximately 80% found once; its top ten account for 7% to 9%. This sample is drawn from a study of cytomegalovirus exposure and HLA in healthy donors. Study outcomes and limitations: The study reported that TCR beta sequences accurately predicted HLA-A and HLA-B alleles in most subjects. Reports credit the classifier with highly specific, highly sensitive diagnosis of cytomegalovirus status. Per a prior analysis, the majority of TCR beta V segments were productive roughly 90% or roughly 30% of the time.

The germline gives CDR1 GTSNPN, CDR2 SVGIG (reference sequence). V was clipped by 3 bases and J by 7 bases; unmatched bases: 8. This CDR3 is 14 amino acids long. The chain carries TRBV30 and TRBJ1-4; TRBD1 matches 7 bases. The clonotype was recovered from a man aged 55 to 69 in good health and CMV-seronegative. The material sequenced was PBMCs. CDR3 coding DNA: TGTGCCTGGAGACCTAACAGGGGAGGTGAAAAACTGTTTTTT. Protein sequence: CAWRPNRGGEKLFF.